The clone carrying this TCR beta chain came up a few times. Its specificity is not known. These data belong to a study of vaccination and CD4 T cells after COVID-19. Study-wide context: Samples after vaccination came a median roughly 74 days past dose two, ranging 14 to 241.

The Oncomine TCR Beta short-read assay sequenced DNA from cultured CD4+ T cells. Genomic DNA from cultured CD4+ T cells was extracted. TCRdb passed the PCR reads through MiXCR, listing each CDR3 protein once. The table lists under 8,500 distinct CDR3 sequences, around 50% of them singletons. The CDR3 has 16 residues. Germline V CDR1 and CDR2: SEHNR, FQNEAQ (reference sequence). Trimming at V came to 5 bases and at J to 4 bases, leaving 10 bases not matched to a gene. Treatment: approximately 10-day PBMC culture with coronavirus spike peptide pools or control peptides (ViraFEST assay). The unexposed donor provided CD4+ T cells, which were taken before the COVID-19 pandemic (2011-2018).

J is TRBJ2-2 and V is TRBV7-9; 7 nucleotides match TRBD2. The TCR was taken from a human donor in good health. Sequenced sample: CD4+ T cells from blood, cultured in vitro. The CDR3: CASSPLGGVSTGELFF. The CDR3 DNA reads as TGTGCCAGCAGCCCCCTGGGGGGGGTGAGCACCGGGGAGCTGTTTTTT.